The sequence of this T cell receptor beta chain was determined in a study of blood T cell repertoires in COVID-19. At the level of the study: Whether acute or convalescent, the COVID-19 samples came from the United States, Italy and Spain. PBMCs, B-cell-depleted T cells, or T cells were the source of the cDNA or gDNA that made up the material.

This clone was picked up a small number of times. V lost 5 bases, J lost 8 bases, and 15 bases lay in between. This CDR3 contains 13 residues. The germline CDR1 and CDR2 sequences are LGHDT and YNNKEL (reference sequence). Per the authors' pipeline: Scientists estimated how many nucleated cells there were by amplifying reference gene primers. Assay: immunoSEQ multiplex PCR; the TCRdb copy retains only in-frame clones and omits some. V and J calls and clone size are copied from that table; D and trimming were computed from the DNA. The sample contains about 35,000 clones, 65% to 85% of which appear only once.

The gene calls are TRBV3-1 (or the pseudogene TRBV3-2) and TRBJ1-2, with no clear D. The sample taken for sequencing was peripheral blood. The sequence derives from a man aged 60-69 years in a cohort sampled during active COVID-19. CDR3 nucleotides: TGTGCCAGCAGCTCGACGGGTCCTAAGGGCTACACCTTC. Protein: CASSSTGPKGYTF.